Shown below are 21 T cell receptor beta chains from a single sample sequenced in a study of shared clonotypes between healthy human individuals. Naive CD8 cells lacked CD45RO, underwent positive selection for CCR7 and left out terminally differentiated effector memory CD45RA+ cells. This table comes from immunoSEQ multiplex PCR, and its TCRdb copy is limited to in-frame clones, with some not included. The repertoire includes about 2.1 million clones, 80% to 95% of them detected once, and around 1.8% sits in the top ten. Source material: naive CD8+ T cells from PBMCs. Receptors originate from a man younger than 35 in good health. Some clones in this sample may be carry-over from other donors' samples.

V is TRBV7-9 and J is TRBJ2-7; no firm D call. The CDR3 spans 14 residues. The V and J ends lost 3 bases and 4 bases respectively, with 13 bases between them. CDR1 and CDR2 (germline): SEHNR, FQNEAQ (reference sequence). The CDR3 loop reads CASSLRGSVYEQYF. The CDR3 DNA sequence: TGTGCCAGCAGCTTGCGAGGCAGTGTATACGAGCAGTACTTC.

This chain links TRBV11-2 with TRBJ1-1; D is undetermined. The germline gives CDR1 SGHAT, CDR2 FQNNGV. This CDR3 is 11 amino acids long. Trimming left V 5 bases short and J 7 bases short, with 8 bases between. DNA for the CDR3: TGTGCCAGCAGCCCGAGTAATGAAGCTTTCTTT. Encoded protein: CASSPSNEAFF.

V gene TRBV5-4 combines with J gene TRBJ2-3; D gene ambiguous. Trimming left V 0 bases short and J 5 bases short, with 13 bases between. This CDR3 spans 15 amino acids. The germline gives CDR1 SGHNT, CDR2 YYREEE (reference sequence). In DNA, the CDR3 is TGTGCCAGCAGCTTGGAGGTGGCTACTGGAGATACGCAGTATTTT. Its protein is CASSLEVATGDTQYF.

V is TRBV27 and J is TRBJ1-2, with 7 bases fitting TRBD1. The CDR3 covers 15 residues. Germline CDR1 MNHEY, CDR2 SMNVEV (reference sequence). Trimming at V came to 3 bases and at J to 2 bases, leaving 6 bases not matched to a gene. This CDR3 reads CASSLTGYSNYGYTF. In DNA form, the CDR3 reads TGTGCCAGCAGTTTGACAGGGTATTCGAACTATGGCTACACCTTC.

The gene calls are TRBV11-2 and TRBJ2-7; 9 bases line up with TRBD2. This CDR3 is built from 15 residues. CDR1 and CDR2 from the germline V gene are SGHAT and FQNNGV. The ends lost 2 bases at V and 3 bases at J; junction bases unmatched: 5. CDR3 in DNA: TGTGCCAGCAGCTTAAGGGCTAGCGGGATCTACGAGCAGTACTTC. Amino acid sequence: CASSLRASGIYEQYF.

The gene calls are TRBV10-1 and TRBJ2-7; 14 bases are a match to TRBD2. The CDR3 is made up of 16 amino acids. Unmatched junction bases numbered 7, after V lost 4 bases and J lost 5 bases. CDR1 is WNHNN, CDR2 SYGVQD, per germline (reference sequence). The CDR3: CASSADPGLAGDEQYF. The CDR3 DNA sequence: TGCGCCAGCAGTGCTGACCCGGGACTAGCGGGAGACGAGCAGTACTTC.

This clone appeared once. This chain uses TRBV7-2 with TRBJ2-1, with 9 nucleotides matching TRBD2. The CDR3 covers 16 residues. Germline V CDR1 and CDR2: SGHTA, FQGNSA. The V and J ends lost 5 bases and 0 bases, in that order; junction bases with no gene match: 5. The CDR3 DNA follows: TGTGCCAGCAGCCAAGATAGCGGGAGCTCCTACAATGAGCAGTTCTTC. Residues: CASSQDSGSSYNEQFF.

CDR3 region: CASSDAGGPLVIQYF. The CDR3 nucleotides read TGCGCCAGCAGCGACGCTGGGGGCCCTCTGGTCATTCAGTACTTC. The chain is built from TRBV5-1 and TRBJ2-4; perhaps TRBD1 as D (6 bases). Germline CDR1 and CDR2: SGHRS and YFSETQ. The CDR3 loop spans 15 amino acids. V was trimmed by 4 bases and J by 9 bases, leaving 20 bases between them.

The chain is built from TRBV19 and TRBJ2-1, with 11 bases matching TRBD2. V trimming: 8 bases; J trimming: 1 base; junction bases outside the gene matches: 10. This CDR3 comprises 17 residues. Germline lookup yields CDR1 LNHDA and CDR2 SQIVND (reference sequence). The CDR3, as DNA: TGTGCCAGTTCCGGACTAGCGGGTGTGGGGTCCTACAATGAGCAGTTCTTC. Protein sequence: CASSGLAGVGSYNEQFF.

The chain has TRBV7-9 and TRBJ2-2; 11 bases align to TRBD2. Losses at the gene ends were 4 bases for V and 1 base for J; bases not matched to a gene: 8. This CDR3 spans 18 amino acids. Germline loops: CDR1 SEHNR, CDR2 FQNEAQ (reference sequence). This CDR3 is CASSYPITSGGNTGELFF. CDR3 coding DNA: TGTGCCAGCAGCTACCCCATTACTAGCGGGGGGAACACCGGGGAGCTGTTTTTT.

The chain recombines TRBV27 with TRBJ2-7; D not resolved. CDR1 MNHEY and CDR2 SMNVEV come from the germline V gene (reference sequence). V was trimmed by 8 bases and J by 2 bases, leaving 13 bases between them. This CDR3 is 13 amino acids long. CDR3: CASALRPTYEQYF. The CDR3 nucleotides are TGTGCCAGCGCGTTGCGTCCGACCTACGAGCAGTACTTC.

The J gene is TRBJ1-2, the V gene TRBV14; D unresolved. Germline CDR1 SGHDN, CDR2 FVKESK. The CDR3 contains 14 residues. V was shortened by 3 bases and J by 0 bases, with 8 bases between the two germline ends. For the CDR3, the DNA is TGTGCCAGCAGCCATACGACAACTAACTATGGCTACACCTTC. This codes for CASSHTTTNYGYTF.

The rearrangement links TRBV9 to TRBJ2-6; D possibly matches TRBD1 or TRBD2 (5 bases each). CDR1 is SGDLS, CDR2 YYNGEE, per germline. CDR3 length equals 19 residues. Trimming removed 0 bases from V and 4 bases from J, with 20 bases in between. This CDR3 is CASSVARDAELAGANVLTF. For the CDR3, the DNA is TGTGCCAGCAGCGTAGCACGGGACGCCGAACTCGCCGGGGCCAACGTCCTGACTTTC.

The V and J genes are TRBV6-6 and TRBJ2-6; no definite D call. Germline V gives CDR1 MNHNY, CDR2 SVGAGI (reference sequence). The ends were cut back, 6 bases at V and 4 bases at J, with 4 bases in the middle. CDR3 length: 12 amino acids. Written as DNA, the CDR3 is TGTGCCAGCAGATCCGGGGCCAACGTCCTGACTTTC. Protein product: CASRSGANVLTF.

The gene calls are TRBV7-9 and TRBJ2-7; D not resolved. Germline assignment: CDR1 SEHNR and CDR2 FQNEAQ (reference sequence). Trimming cost V 4 bases and J 6 bases, with 19 bases left between them. The CDR3 has 15 residues. CDR3 sequence reads: CASSSGPYPVGEQYF. As DNA, the CDR3 is TGTGCCAGCAGCTCCGGGCCCTACCCGGTTGGCGAGCAGTACTTC.

This chain's CDR3 is CASSGIAGVNNEQFF. CDR3 coding DNA: TGTGCCTCCAGCGGAATCGCGGGAGTTAACAATGAGCAGTTCTTC. The genes are TRBV27 and TRBJ2-1; 7 bases are a match to TRBD2. Trimming at V came to 11 bases and at J to 5 bases, leaving 15 bases not matched to a gene. The germline V gene encodes CDR1 MNHEY and CDR2 SMNVEV (reference sequence). The CDR3 extends over 15 amino acids.

The V and J genes are TRBV6-1 and TRBJ2-7; a possible D gene is TRBD1 (5 bases). Per germline, CDR1 MNHNS and CDR2 SASEGT. Trimming cost V 2 bases and J 4 bases, with 18 bases left between them. This CDR3 comprises 16 residues. CDR3 nucleotide sequence: TGTGCCAGCAGTGAATACATCGGGCAGGGCAGGTACGAGCAGTACTTC. As protein: CASSEYIGQGRYEQYF.

The chain carries TRBV7-8 and TRBJ2-1, with D possibly being TRBD1 (6 bases). The germline V gene encodes CDR1 SGHVS and CDR2 FQNEAQ. V shed 4 bases and J shed 4 bases, with 32 bases lying between them. This CDR3 has 21 residues. CDR3 in amino acids: CASSSQRQVPGQRVLYNEQFF. DNA for the CDR3: TGTGCCAGCAGCTCTCAACGACAGGTTCCTGGCCAAAGAGTACTATACAATGAGCAGTTCTTC. The full variable domain, completed using reference TRBV7-8 and TRBJ2-1, is GAGVSQSPRYKVAKRGQDVALRCDPISGHVSLFWYQQALGQGPEFLTYFQNEAQLDKSGLPSDRFFAERPEGSVSTLKIQRTQQEDSAVYLCASSSQRQVPGQRVLYNEQFFGPGTRLTVL.

The J gene is TRBJ2-2, the V gene TRBV2; D possibly corresponds to TRBD2 (5 bases). V was cut by 6 bases and J by 3 bases, with 17 bases left in between. This CDR3 is 16 amino acids long. In germline, CDR1 is SNHLY, CDR2 FYNNEI. The CDR3 is CASRGMGVLDTGELFF. CDR3 nucleotide sequence: TGTGCCAGCAGGGGGATGGGAGTTCTAGACACCGGGGAGCTGTTTTTT.

J is TRBJ2-7 and V is TRBV9, with a weak D call TRBD2 (5 bases). Looked up from germline, CDR1 is SGDLS and CDR2 is YYNGEE. The V end was cut by 3 bases, the J end by 7 bases, with 20 bases between. The CDR3 has 15 amino acids. The CDR3 DNA sequence: TGTGCCAGCAGCGGACGGGATAGCCCTATTTTGGAGCAGTACTTC. This gives the protein CASSGRDSPILEQYF.

The rearrangement joins TRBV19 to TRBJ1-2, with D tentatively TRBD1 (6 bases). V lost 0 bases, J lost 3 bases, and 11 bases lay in between. Looked up from germline, CDR1 is LNHDA and CDR2 is SQIVND (reference sequence). The CDR3 totals 15 residues. CDR3 protein: CASSIDINRDYGYTF. CDR3 DNA sequence: TGTGCCAGTAGTATAGATATAAACAGGGACTATGGCTACACCTTC.